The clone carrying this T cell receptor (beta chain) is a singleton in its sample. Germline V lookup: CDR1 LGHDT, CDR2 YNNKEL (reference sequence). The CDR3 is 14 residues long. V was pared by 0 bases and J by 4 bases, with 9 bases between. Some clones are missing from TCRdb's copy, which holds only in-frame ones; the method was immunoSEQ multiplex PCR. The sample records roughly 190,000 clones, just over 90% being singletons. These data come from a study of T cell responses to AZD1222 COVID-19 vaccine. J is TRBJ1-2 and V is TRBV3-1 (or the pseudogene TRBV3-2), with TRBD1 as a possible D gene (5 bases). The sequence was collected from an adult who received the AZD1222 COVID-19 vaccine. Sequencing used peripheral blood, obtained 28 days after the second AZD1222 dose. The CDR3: CASSQDWGPYGYTF. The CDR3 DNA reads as TGTGCCAGCAGCCAAGATTGGGGACCCTATGGCTACACCTTC.